This TCR beta chain appears in the sequencing data of a study of graft-versus-host responses after intestinal transplantation. Turning to the study itself: Grafts that recipients had were multivisceral, liver-intestinal, or isolated intestinal transplants.

Libraries were prepared by immunoSEQ multiplex PCR; TCRdb keeps only in-frame clonotypes and omits some of them. The table records under 9,000 clones, 33% of them present only once. V lost 1 base and J lost 1; bases outside the gene matches: 5. CDR1 is PRHDT, CDR2 FYEKMQ, per germline (reference sequence). The CDR3 contains 16 residues. The authors combined about 200,000 CFSE-labeled responder cells with about 200,000 irradiated, violet-dye-labeled stimulator cells in plates. Specimen: alloreactive CD8+ T cells from a mixed lymphocyte reaction culture, collected before transplantation. Subset here: CFSE-low proliferating T cells sorted from roughly 6-day pre-transplant mixed lymphocyte reaction (GvH or HvG direction). This receptor was obtained from a human patient who was an organ donor for intestinal transplantation. The chain couples TRBV13 to TRBJ1-1; 8 nucleotides line up with TRBD1. The CDR3 loop reads CASSLDGTGENTEAFF. The CDR3 coding sequence is TGTGCCAGCAGCTTAGACGGGACAGGCGAGAACACTGAAGCTTTCTTT.